The 26 T cell receptor beta chains reported below all come from one sample, sequenced in a study of blood T cell repertoires in COVID-19. Method: immunoSEQ multiplex PCR; TCRdb's copy keeps in-frame clones and lacks some. Altogether fewer than 80,000 clones are present, about 86% being singletons, with the ten largest covering around 6.3%. The sequenced material came from peripheral blood. The receptors were gathered from a man older than 75 with COVID-19, enrolled during active disease.

The J gene is TRBJ2-3, the V gene TRBV7-2, with TRBD2 identical over 13 bases. V trimming: 2 bases; J trimming: 2 bases; junction bases outside the gene matches: 4. The CDR3 sequence is 17 residues long. Germline V CDR1 and CDR2: SGHTA, FQGNSA. The CDR3 loop reads CASSLTGTSGVTDTQYF. The CDR3 coding sequence is TGTGCCAGCAGCTTAACCGGGACTAGCGGGGTCACAGATACGCAGTATTTT.

CDR3 region: CASSVSSGQGAHEQYF. The CDR3 coding sequence is TGTGCCAGCAGCGTATCGTCGGGACAGGGGGCCCACGAGCAGTACTTC. The J gene is TRBJ2-7, the V gene TRBV5-4, with 12 bases that match TRBD1. This CDR3 comprises 16 residues. The V and J ends lost 4 bases and 5 bases, in that order; junction bases with no gene match: 10. Germline CDR1 reads SGHNT; CDR2 reads YYREEE (reference sequence).

This CDR3 is CASSLDTMGLYEQYF. CDR3 bases: TGCGCCAGCAGCTTGGACACCATGGGGCTCTACGAGCAGTACTTC. This chain connects TRBV5-1 to TRBJ2-7; TRBD1 might be the D (5 bases). There are 15 residues in the CDR3. CDR1 and CDR2 from the germline V gene are SGHRS and YFSETQ. Trimming took off 0 bases at V and 3 bases at J, with 13 bases between the two ends.

The V gene is TRBV6-5, the J gene TRBJ1-2; 8 nucleotides match TRBD1. CDR3 size: 12 residues. The V gene's germline CDR1 is MNHEY and CDR2 SVGAGI. J lost 4 bases, V lost 8 bases, and 3 bases had no gene match. CDR3 in amino acids: CASQDRGYGYTF. The CDR3 bases are TGTGCCAGCCAAGACAGGGGCTATGGCTACACCTTC.

This rearrangement joins TRBV25-1 to TRBJ1-1; possibly TRBD1 for D (5 bases). The germline gives CDR1 MGHDK, CDR2 SYGVNS. Trimming cost V 0 bases and J 0 bases, with 11 bases left between them. This CDR3 spans 16 amino acids. The CDR3 is CASSEYGAGMNTEAFF. The DNA for the CDR3 is TGTGCCAGCAGTGAATATGGGGCAGGGATGAACACTGAAGCTTTCTTT.

The J gene is TRBJ2-3, the V gene TRBV24-1, with 9 bases matching TRBD1. The trim removed 2 bases at V and 2 bases at J, leaving 4 bases unmatched. This CDR3 has 16 residues. Germline CDR1 reads KGHDR; CDR2 reads SFDVKD. CDR3 amino acids: CATSDWGQGFTDTQYF. The CDR3 DNA reads TGTGCCACCAGTGATTGGGGACAGGGTTTCACAGATACGCAGTATTTT.

V usage is TRBV18 and J usage is TRBJ1-5; D gene ambiguous. The CDR3 covers 13 residues. In germline, CDR1 is KGHSH, CDR2 LQKENI. The V end was cut by 6 bases, the J end by 6 bases, with 12 bases between. The CDR3 loop reads CASSLGSRQPQHF. CDR3 in DNA: TGTGCCAGCTCCCTAGGAAGTCGTCAGCCCCAGCATTTT.

The chain recombines TRBV5-6 with TRBJ2-2, with 7 bases lining up with TRBD1. V lost 2 bases to trimming and J lost 4 bases; unmatched junction nucleotides: 2. The germline V gene encodes CDR1 SGHDT and CDR2 YYEEEE. The CDR3 is 14 amino acids. This chain's CDR3 is CASSLGDSTGELFF. The CDR3 DNA sequence: TGTGCCAGCAGCTTAGGGGACAGCACCGGGGAGCTGTTTTTT.

V and J are TRBV15 and TRBJ2-6; D is possibly TRBD1 (5 bases). In germline, CDR1 is LNHNV, CDR2 YYDKDF (reference sequence). There are 15 residues in the CDR3. V was cut by 5 bases and J by 2 bases, with 10 bases left in between. CDR3 nucleotides: TGTGCCACCAGCCGGCAGGGTACTGGGGCCAACGTCCTGACTTTC. This encodes CATSRQGTGANVLTF.

The J gene is TRBJ1-2, the V gene TRBV4-3; tentatively, D is TRBD1 (6 bases). V gave up 0 bases and J gave up 7 bases, with 15 bases separating them. Looked up from germline, CDR1 is LGHNA and CDR2 is YSLEER. The CDR3 totals 15 residues. The CDR3 coding sequence is TGCGCCAGCAGCCAAGATTGGGAGACAGGAGGTGGCTACACCTTC. Amino acid sequence: CASSQDWETGGGYTF.

This sequence joins TRBV7-2 and TRBJ1-4, with TRBD1 as a possible D gene (6 bases). The V end lost 5 bases, the J end lost 1 base, and 11 bases lay between the germline ends. Germline V lookup: CDR1 SGHTA, CDR2 FQGNSA. CDR3 size: 15 residues. The CDR3 reads CASSRRGGTNEKLFF. The DNA of the CDR3 is TGTGCCAGCAGCCGTAGAGGGGGAACTAATGAAAAACTGTTTTTT.

The chain uses TRBV7-3 and TRBJ1-2; 9 bases agree with TRBD1. The CDR3 totals 15 residues. CDR1 is SGHTA, CDR2 FQGTGA, per germline. J lost 7 bases, V lost 0 bases, and 6 bases had no gene match. CDR3: CASSLTGTGFGGYTF. CDR3 in DNA: TGTGCCAGCAGCTTAACGGGGACAGGGTTCGGTGGCTACACCTTC.

The chain couples TRBV5-6 to TRBJ1-1; 12 bases fit TRBD1. The germline V gene encodes CDR1 SGHDT and CDR2 YYEEEE. Unmatched junction bases numbered 9, after V lost 4 bases and J lost 5 bases. CDR3 length equals 16 residues. CDR3 residues: CASSPGTGGGQTEAFF. CDR3 in DNA: TGTGCCAGCAGCCCTGGGACAGGGGGCGGTCAAACTGAAGCTTTCTTT.

V is TRBV19 and J is TRBJ1-1; D gene uncertain. Trimming took off 0 bases at V and 1 base at J, with 12 bases between the two ends. The CDR3 length is 16 residues. Germline CDR1 reads LNHDA; CDR2 reads SQIVND (reference sequence). CDR3 nucleotides: TGTGCCAGTAGTATAGATAGCGGGGTAGGGAACACTGAAGCTTTCTTT. Amino acid sequence: CASSIDSGVGNTEAFF.

This chain connects TRBV9 to TRBJ2-1; no definite D call. Germline CDR1 reads SGDLS; CDR2 reads YYNGEE. Trimming took off 0 bases at V and 4 bases at J, with 5 bases between the two ends. This CDR3 comprises 13 residues. CDR3 sequence reads: CASSVGTYNEQFF. The DNA for the CDR3 is TGTGCCAGCAGCGTAGGCACTTACAATGAGCAGTTCTTC.

V and J are TRBV6-5 and TRBJ1-1; D is possibly TRBD1 (5 bases). Germline CDR1 and CDR2: MNHEY and SVGAGI. The V end was cut by 6 bases, the J end by 3 bases, with 11 bases between. This CDR3 has 13 residues. CDR3 region: CASRLQVYTEAFF. The CDR3 coding sequence is TGTGCCAGCAGGCTACAGGTGTACACTGAAGCTTTCTTT.

The chain carries TRBV6-5 and TRBJ1-1, with TRBD1 matching 9 bases. The length of the CDR3 is 13 residues. The J segment lost 5 bases and the V segment lost 6 bases, leaving 4 bases of the junction unmatched. Germline V gene sequence: CDR1 MNHEY, CDR2 SVGAGI. Written as DNA, the CDR3 is TGTGCCAGCAGGGGGACAGGGCTGACTGAAGCTTTCTTT. Its translation is CASRGTGLTEAFF.

V is TRBV27 and J is TRBJ1-2; 8 positions match TRBD1. This CDR3 has 16 amino acids. J was trimmed by 4 bases and V by 5 bases; bases with no gene match: 12. The germline V gene encodes CDR1 MNHEY and CDR2 SMNVEV (reference sequence). For the CDR3, the DNA is TGTGCCAGCAGTACGACCTCGACAGGGGCAGCCTATGGCTACACCTTC. As protein: CASSTTSTGAAYGYTF.

The chain combines TRBV5-4 with TRBJ2-7; maybe TRBD1 (6 bases). Trimming shortened V by 4 bases and J by 2 bases, and 13 bases separated the two germline ends. Germline assignment: CDR1 SGHNT and CDR2 YYREEE (reference sequence). The CDR3 covers 14 residues. The CDR3 loop is CASSPGGTTYEQYF. CDR3 sequence (DNA): TGTGCCAGCAGCCCGGGTGGGACAACCTACGAGCAGTACTTC.

This clone was detected only a few times. This rearrangement joins TRBV6-5 to TRBJ2-7; D may be TRBD1 (5 bases). V lost 6 bases, J lost 3 bases, and 12 bases lay in between. There are 13 residues in the CDR3. The V gene's germline CDR1 is MNHEY and CDR2 SVGAGI. CDR3 DNA sequence: TGTGCCAGCAGCCTCACCGACAGCTACGAGCAGTACTTC. The encoded protein is CASSLTDSYEQYF.

CDR3 in DNA: TGTGCCAGTAGTCAAGCGGAAAACACCGGGGAGCTGTTTTTT. Translating gives CASSQAENTGELFF. The rearrangement uses TRBV19 and TRBJ2-2; D might be TRBD2 (5 bases). The CDR3 has 14 amino acids. V shed 5 bases and J shed 2 bases, with 9 bases lying between them. Germline CDR1 is LNHDA and CDR2 is SQIVND (reference sequence).

The chain links TRBV7-9 to TRBJ2-2; tentative D call: TRBD2 (6 bases). Germline V gives CDR1 SEHNR, CDR2 FQNEAQ (reference sequence). This CDR3 comprises 16 residues. V was cut by 5 bases and J by 4 bases, with 17 bases left in between. The CDR3 sequence is CASSPFRAGGTGELFF. CDR3 sequence (DNA): TGTGCCAGCAGCCCCTTTCGGGCCGGGGGCACCGGGGAGCTGTTTTTT. Based on the CDR3 plus reference TRBV7-9 and TRBJ2-2, the full variable domain is DTGVSQNPRHKITKRGQNVTFRCDPISEHNRLYWYRQTLGQGPEFLTYFQNEAQLEKSRLLSDRFSAERPKGSFSTLEIQRTEQGDSAMYLCASSPFRAGGTGELFFGEGSRLTVL.

The chain's CDR3 is CASSGGRGNEKLFF. The CDR3 coding sequence is TGTGCCAGCAGTGGGGGCAGGGGGAATGAAAAACTGTTTTTT. V usage is TRBV2 and J usage is TRBJ1-4, with 7 positions matching TRBD1. The CDR3 length is 14 residues. The trim removed 4 bases at V and 5 bases at J, leaving 4 bases unmatched. In germline, CDR1 is SNHLY, CDR2 FYNNEI.

The chain is built from TRBV4-2 and TRBJ1-1; D is undetermined. V was shortened by 4 bases and J by 0 bases, with 12 bases between the two germline ends. CDR1 and CDR2 (germline): LGHNA, YNFKEQ. The CDR3 contains 15 residues. In DNA, the CDR3 is TGTGCCAGCAGCCCCCAGGTACAGATGAACACTGAAGCTTTCTTT. This codes for CASSPQVQMNTEAFF.

The J gene is TRBJ1-2, the V gene TRBV12-3 or TRBV12-4; D ambiguous. This CDR3 has 11 residues. Trimming pared 5 bases from V and 8 bases from J, leaving 9 bases between. CDR3 bases: TGTGCCAGCAGTGCTAGATTCGGCTACACCTTC. Its translation: CASSARFGYTF.

The rearrangement uses TRBV6-5 and TRBJ1-1, with a weak D call TRBD1 (5 bases). V lost 5 bases to trimming and J lost 0 bases, with 10 bases between them. CDR1 and CDR2 from the germline V gene are MNHEY and SVGAGI. CDR3 size: 14 residues. The CDR3: CASSRTTMNTEAFF. CDR3 sequence (DNA): TGTGCCAGCAGTCGGACAACCATGAACACTGAAGCTTTCTTT.